This TCR beta chain originates from a study of cytomegalovirus exposure and HLA in healthy donors. A multiplex PCR was run with 60 Vbeta primers and 13 Jbeta primers. Original processing methods: Later, an analysis found around 80 million unique TCR beta chains, and 9.5 million to 11 million of these were shared. Method: immunoSEQ multiplex PCR; TCRdb's copy keeps in-frame clones and lacks some. The V and J calls and clone size were taken over from that table, and D and trimming were inferred from the DNA. Of under 150,000 clones in the sample, 70% to 85% are singletons; the top ten hold about 3%. The CDR3 is 14 residues long. V was trimmed by 0 bases and J by 6 bases, leaving 12 bases between them. Germline CDR1 reads SGDLS; CDR2 reads YYNGEE.

The sequenced material came from PBMCs. The chain joins TRBV9 to TRBJ1-1, with a possible D match to TRBD1 (5 bases). The sequence derives from a woman in her fifties or sixties in good health and CMV-seropositive. CDR3 bases: TGTGCCAGCAGCGTAGATGGGGGAGGGTCTGAAGCTTTCTTT. Translated: CASSVDGGGSEAFF. Filled out from reference TRBV9 and TRBJ1-1, the complete variable domain reads DSGVTQTPKHLITATGQRVTLRCSPRSGDLSVYWYQQSLDQGLQFLIQYYNGEERAKGNILERFSAQQFPDLHSELNLSSLELGDSALYFCASSVDGGGSEAFFGQGTRLTVV.